This is a list of T cell receptor beta chains from one sample in a study of human T cells and chemical hapten exposure. TCRdb processed the RACE reads anew with MiXCR; each CDR3 protein has one entry. The data hold approximately 100,000 distinct CDR3 sequences, with more than 7% observed a single time. The sequencing used whole blood, collected in connection with sensitization to the hapten diphenylcyclopropenone (DPC). The source of these receptors is a woman aged 40 to 50 with alopecia areata. Some clones in this sample may be carry-over from other donors' samples. Each CDR3 is given with its conserved first and last residue. The D gene is left open where the match is weak. Clone size is not always given. Where it is, it says once, few, many or a class for expanded clones.

abundance,v_gene,j_gene,d_gene,CDR3aa,CDR3nt
.,TRBV5-1,TRBJ2-7,TRBD2,CASSQYPGGEQYF,TGCGCCAGCAGTCAGTATCCGGGGGGCGAGCAGTACTTC
few,TRBV9,TRBJ2-1,TRBD2,CASSVGSGGYYNEQFF,TGTGCCAGCAGCGTGGGGAGCGGGGGCTACTACAATGAGCAGTTCTTC
.,TRBV6-5,TRBJ2-7,TRBD2,CASSRGSGDSSYEQYF,TGTGCCAGCAGTAGGGGTAGCGGGGATAGCTCCTACGAGCAGTACTTC
once,TRBV6-5,TRBJ2-2,.,CASRAGTGELLF,TGTGCCAGCAGGGCAGGGACCGGGGAGCTGCTTTTT
few,TRBV11-1,TRBJ2-7,TRBD1,CASSRGTGHNYEQYF,TGTGCCAGCAGCCGGGGGACAGGCCATAACTACGAGCAGTACTTC
many,TRBV24-1,TRBJ2-1,TRBD2,CATSDSTSGGTNEQFF,TGTGCCACCAGTGACTCGACTAGCGGGGGGACGAATGAGCAGTTCTTC
.,TRBV11-3,TRBJ2-3,.,CASSRSPATDTQYF,TGTGCCAGCAGTAGATCCCCGGCCACAGATACGCAGTATTTT
.,TRBV7-9,TRBJ1-1,.,CASSLFRKNTEAFF,TGTGCCAGCAGCTTATTTCGGAAAAACACTGAAGCTTTCTTT
many,TRBV11-1,TRBJ1-4,.,CASSGGTPEKLFF,TGTGCCAGCAGCGGGGGGACACCTGAAAAACTGTTTTTT
few,TRBV27,TRBJ2-5,TRBD1,CASSKRDRAGETQYF,TGTGCCAGCAGTAAACGGGACAGGGCCGGGGAGACCCAGTACTTC
.,TRBV5-6,TRBJ2-1,.,CASRFVAGPNEQFF,TGTGCCAGCAGATTTGTGGCGGGGCCCAATGAGCAGTTCTTC
many,TRBV12-3/TRBV12-4,TRBJ2-1,TRBD2,CASRPTSGGAYNEQFF,TGTGCCAGCAGACCGACTAGCGGGGGGGCGTACAATGAGCAGTTCTTC
many,TRBV29-1,TRBJ2-7,TRBD1,CSVRDRGAYEQYF,TGCAGCGTTAGGGACAGGGGAGCCTACGAGCAGTACTTC
many,TRBV13,TRBJ1-2,.,CASSSGVPLDGYTF,TGTGCCAGCAGCTCCGGGGTCCCCCTTGATGGCTACACCTTC
many,TRBV25-1,TRBJ2-5,.,CASSDGFGETQYF,TGTGCCAGCAGTGATGGTTTCGGAGAGACCCAGTACTTC
few,TRBV12-3/TRBV12-4,TRBJ1-1,.,CASSLEGTGTEAFF,TGTGCCAGCAGTTTAGAGGGGACCGGGACAGAAGCTTTCTTT
.,TRBV27,TRBJ2-5,.,CASSYLGGQETQYF,TGTGCCAGCAGTTATTTGGGGGGACAAGAGACCCAGTACTTC
many,TRBV4-2,TRBJ2-1,.,CASSQEGTSSEQFF,TGTGCCAGCAGCCAAGAGGGTACTAGTAGTGAGCAGTTCTTC
many,TRBV6-1,TRBJ2-7,TRBD1,CASSVRDRSNEQYF,TGTGCCAGCAGTGTCCGGGACAGAAGTAACGAGCAGTACTTC
many,TRBV20-1,TRBJ1-6,TRBD1,CSARDYRQGDNSPLHF,TGCAGTGCTAGAGATTATCGACAGGGTGATAATTCACCCCTCCACTTT
many,TRBV10-3,TRBJ2-2,TRBD1,CAIRTGDTNTGELFF,TGTGCCATCAGGACAGGGGATACAAACACCGGGGAGCTGTTTTTT
.,TRBV11-2,TRBJ2-1,.,CASSLGPTEGNEQFF,TGTGCCAGCAGCTTAGGACCTACGGAGGGAAATGAGCAGTTCTTC
few,TRBV6-2/TRBV6-3,TRBJ1-2,.,CASTKGIAYGYTF,TGTGCCAGCACCAAGGGCATAGCCTATGGCTACACCTTC
many,TRBV20-1,TRBJ2-3,TRBD2,CSAPPGERGTRPSTDTQYF,TGCAGTGCTCCCCCCGGCGAGCGGGGGACCCGTCCTAGCACAGATACGCAGTATTTT
many,TRBV30,TRBJ1-1,.,CAWAREAFF,TGTGCCTGGGCGAGGGAAGCTTTCTTT
.,TRBV11-2,TRBJ2-5,.,CASSKYQETQYF,TGTGCCAGCAGCAAGTACCAAGAGACCCAGTACTTC
.,TRBV7-6,TRBJ2-5,.,CASSPSGGHGETQYF,TGTGCCAGCAGCCCTAGTGGCGGGCACGGAGAGACCCAGTACTTC
few,TRBV29-1,TRBJ2-1,.,CSVDRATDGSSYNEQFF,TGCAGCGTTGATAGAGCAACCGACGGGAGCTCCTACAATGAGCAGTTCTTC
.,TRBV20-1,TRBJ2-4,.,CSARPGPTKNIQYF,TGCAGTGCTAGACCTGGACCTACCAAAAACATTCAGTACTTC
.,TRBV6-6,TRBJ2-7,.,CASSRDRLGEQYF,TGTGCCAGCAGCCGGGATAGGTTGGGCGAGCAGTACTTC
many,TRBV4-1,TRBJ1-1,TRBD1,CASSRSKTGLGMRTEAFF,TGCGCCAGCAGCCGATCTAAGACAGGGTTGGGGATGAGGACTGAAGCTTTCTTT
few,TRBV7-2,TRBJ1-6,.,CASSWWGENSPLHF,TGTGCCAGCAGCTGGTGGGGGGAGAATTCACCCCTCCACTTT
.,TRBV6-2/TRBV6-3,TRBJ2-2,.,CASSSSIRDKNTGELFF,TGTGCCAGCAGTTCCTCCATCCGGGACAAGAACACCGGGGAGCTGTTTTTT
.,TRBV10-3,TRBJ1-5,.,CAISEGSRAQHF,TGTGCCATCAGTGAGGGTTCTAGGGCCCAGCATTTT
.,TRBV30,TRBJ2-2,TRBD2,CAWRPGLAGSGELFF,TGTGCCTGGAGGCCGGGACTAGCGGGTTCCGGGGAGCTGTTTTTT
few,TRBV20-1,TRBJ2-5,.,CSWVRGSGETQYF,TGCAGCTGGGTTAGAGGCTCCGGGGAGACCCAGTACTTC
many,TRBV18,TRBJ2-1,.,CASSPSDSSGRDEQFF,TGTGCCAGCTCACCTTCGGACTCCTCGGGTAGAGATGAGCAGTTCTTC
many,TRBV12-3/TRBV12-4,TRBJ2-6,.,CASSLGGSGANVLTF,TGTGCCAGCAGTTTAGGAGGCTCTGGGGCCAACGTCCTGACTTTC
many,TRBV7-2,TRBJ2-7,TRBD2,CASSSSSGGVYEQYF,TGTGCCAGCAGCTCGTCTAGCGGGGGGGTCTACGAGCAGTACTTC
many,TRBV18,TRBJ1-6,TRBD1,CASSPSTGFGSPLHF,TGTGCCAGCTCACCCTCGACAGGGTTCGGATCACCCCTCCACTTT